The 3 T cell receptor beta chains presented below share a single source sample, sequenced in a study of blood T cell repertoires in COVID-19. Assay used: immunoSEQ multiplex PCR; TCRdb lists only in-frame clones, some missing. The repertoire includes tens of thousands of clones, around three quarters of them detected once, and more than 55% sits in the top ten. Sequenced sample: peripheral blood. The receptor source for this set is a man of 80 years or more with acute or convalescent COVID-19.

This chain uses TRBV4-3 with TRBJ2-3; D is uncertain. Germline-derived CDR1 and CDR2 are LGHNA and YSLEER. Trimming took off 0 bases at V and 3 bases at J, with 7 bases between the two ends. The CDR3 loop spans 14 amino acids. This CDR3 reads CASSQDGRTDTQYF. For the CDR3, the DNA is TGCGCCAGCAGCCAAGATGGGCGTACAGATACGCAGTATTTT.

The chain links TRBV7-9 to TRBJ2-2, with TRBD1 matching over 7 bases. After removal of 6 bases from V and 4 bases from J, the junction contained 5 bases not matched to a gene. The length of the CDR3 is 14 residues. Per the germline V gene, CDR1 is SEHNR and CDR2 is FQNEAQ (reference sequence). The CDR3 DNA reads as TGTGCCAGCAGGCCTACAGGGGCCACCGGGGAGCTGTTTTTT. It yields the protein CASRPTGATGELFF.

The chain couples TRBV7-3 to TRBJ1-1; 7 bases map to TRBD1. V dropped 1 base and J dropped 1; count of bases not matched to a gene: 0. This CDR3 region has 14 residues. Germline lookup yields CDR1 SGHTA and CDR2 FQGTGA. The CDR3 sequence is CASSLRQGNTEAFF. CDR3 DNA sequence: TGTGCCAGCAGCTTAAGACAGGGGAACACTGAAGCTTTCTTT.